Shown below are 18 T cell receptor beta chains from a single sample sequenced in a study of T-cell memory formation after mild COVID-19. One entry per CDR3 protein results from TCRdb running MiXCR on the 5' RACE reads. This sample has some 2,000 distinct CDR3 sequences, with about two thirds found just once. The sequenced material came from PBMCs or a T cell subset sorted from them (not recorded which). These receptors were obtained from an adult who had mild COVID-19 (a few samples of this study predate the infection). Cell type and time point are not known.

By share of the sample, this clonotype is large. As DNA, the CDR3 is TGTGCCAGCACCTCTCTACTAGCGGGTCCTGAGCAGTTCTTC. Translation gives CASTSLLAGPEQFF. The chain is built from TRBV12-3 or TRBV12-4 and TRBJ2-1, with 9 positions matching TRBD2. This CDR3 comprises 14 residues. The trim removed 7 bases at V and 9 bases at J, leaving 10 bases unmatched.

The chain employs TRBV6-2 or TRBV6-3 and TRBJ1-5; D is ambiguous. Germline CDR1 MNHEY, CDR2 SVGEGT. The CDR3 is 12 amino acids. V was cut by 2 bases and J by 3 bases, with 2 bases left in between. The CDR3 is CASSYHNQPQHF. DNA of the CDR3: TGTGCCAGCAGTTACCACAATCAGCCCCAGCATTTT.

By sample fraction, this clonotype is large. This chain links TRBV20-1 with TRBJ2-1; no reliable D call. With 2 bases removed from V and 3 bases from J, the gap between germline ends came to 11 bases. CDR3 size: 14 residues. Germline V gene data show CDR1 as DFQATT and CDR2 as SNEGSKA (reference sequence). The CDR3 DNA reads TGCAGTGCTAGACGTATGCTGGGCTACAATGAGCAGTTCTTC. This gives the protein CSARRMLGYNEQFF.

This CDR3 is CASSPGQVYEQYF. The CDR3 bases are TGTGCCAGCAGCCCGGGGCAGGTCTACGAGCAGTACTTC. The chain recombines TRBV7-9 with TRBJ2-7, with D possibly called TRBD1 or TRBD2 (5 bases each). This CDR3 comprises 13 residues. Trimming cost V 5 bases and J 3 bases, with 11 bases left between them. Germline lookup yields CDR1 SEHNR and CDR2 FQNEAQ (reference sequence).

The chain uses TRBV15 and TRBJ2-7; unclear D gene. Germline CDR1 and CDR2: LNHNV and YYDKDF (reference sequence). Trimming shortened V by 1 base and J by 3 bases, and 7 bases separated the two germline ends. This CDR3 has 13 amino acids. The CDR3 sequence is CATSRAQIYEQYF. The CDR3 DNA reads TGTGCCACCAGCAGAGCTCAAATCTACGAGCAGTACTTC.

CDR3 loop: CASRTYYNEQFF. The CDR3 bases are TGTGCCAGCAGGACATATTACAATGAGCAGTTCTTC. The rearrangement joins TRBV25-1 to TRBJ2-1; D remains ambiguous. This CDR3 has 12 amino acids. V was clipped by 6 bases and J by 4 bases, with 7 bases between them. Germline V gene data show CDR1 as MGHDK and CDR2 as SYGVNS.

This chain links TRBV7-2 with TRBJ2-3; D may be TRBD1 (6 bases). V gave up 8 bases and J gave up 0 bases, with 12 bases separating them. The CDR3 length is 14 residues. Germline assignment: CDR1 SGHTA and CDR2 FQGNSA. The chain's CDR3 is CASRQDPSTDTQYF. In nucleotides, the CDR3 is TGTGCCAGCCGACAGGACCCTAGCACAGATACGCAGTATTTT. Supplemented by reference TRBV7-2 and TRBJ2-3, the full variable domain reads GAGVSQSPSNKVTEKGKDVELRCDPISGHTALYWYRQSLGQGLEFLIYFQGNSAPDKSGLPSDRFSAERTGGSVSTLTIQRTQQEDSAVYLCASRQDPSTDTQYFGPGTRLTVL.

By sample fraction, this clonotype is medium-sized. The chain is built from TRBV18 and TRBJ1-1; 11 nucleotides match TRBD1. Germline V gives CDR1 KGHSH, CDR2 LQKENI. Losses at the gene ends were 3 bases for V and 2 bases for J; bases not matched to a gene: 5. This CDR3 is built from 16 residues. Here the CDR3 reads CASSPQGQGANTEAFF. The CDR3 region has the DNA TGTGCCAGCTCACCTCAAGGACAGGGGGCTAACACTGAAGCTTTCTTT.

This clonotype rates as large (0.1 to 1%). The V call is TRBV7-9, the J call TRBJ2-5; 14 nucleotides match TRBD2. This CDR3 is built from 17 residues. J was trimmed by 6 bases and V by 5 bases; bases with no gene match: 11. Germline CDR1 reads SEHNR; CDR2 reads FQNEAQ (reference sequence). Here the CDR3 reads CASSPGLAGVDQKTQYF. Here the CDR3 DNA reads TGTGCCAGCAGCCCGGGACTAGCGGGAGTGGATCAAAAGACCCAGTACTTC.

The chain carries TRBV20-1 and TRBJ2-1; 9 positions agree with TRBD2. V shed 3 bases, J shed 0 bases, and the junction held 6 bases outside the gene matches. In germline, CDR1 is DFQATT, CDR2 SNEGSKA (reference sequence). This CDR3 has 16 amino acids. The CDR3 here is CSASVLAGASYNEQFF. CDR3 nucleotide sequence: TGCAGTGCTAGCGTCTTAGCGGGGGCCTCCTACAATGAGCAGTTCTTC.

The chain joins TRBV15 to TRBJ2-3, with TRBD1 identical over 8 bases. CDR3 length: 15 residues. V lost 1 base to trimming and J lost 4 bases; unmatched junction nucleotides: 4. Germline V lookup: CDR1 LNHNV, CDR2 YYDKDF (reference sequence). The CDR3 DNA is TGTGCCACCAGCAGAGTGGACAGGGCGGCAGATACGCAGTATTTT. It yields the protein CATSRVDRAADTQYF.

The chain recombines TRBV4-1 with TRBJ2-7; possible D gene TRBD1, 5 bases. Germline assignment: CDR1 MGHRA and CDR2 YSYEKL. The CDR3 is made up of 15 amino acids. The V gene lost 0 bases and the J gene lost 0 bases, with 9 bases spanning the gap. The DNA for the CDR3 is TGCGCCAGCAGCCAAGAAGGCAGGGCCTCCTACGAGCAGTACTTC. Translated, it gives CASSQEGRASYEQYF.

This chain joins TRBV9 and TRBJ2-7; perhaps TRBD1 as D (6 bases). V lost 0 bases to trimming and J lost 2 bases, with 12 bases between them. CDR1 and CDR2 from the germline V gene are SGDLS and YYNGEE. This CDR3 is built from 15 residues. The CDR3 region is CASSVGGGPTYEQYF. The CDR3, as DNA: TGTGCCAGCAGCGTAGGAGGGGGACCGACCTACGAGCAGTACTTC.

The chain has TRBV12-3 or TRBV12-4 and TRBJ2-7; perhaps TRBD1 as D (6 bases). The CDR3 sequence is 13 residues long. V gave up 7 bases and J gave up 0 bases, with 10 bases separating them. The CDR3 sequence is CASMWDNSYEQYF. In DNA, the CDR3 is TGTGCCAGCATGTGGGACAACTCCTACGAGCAGTACTTC.

The chain couples TRBV20-1 to TRBJ2-7; 13 bases agree with TRBD2. The J segment lost 3 bases and the V segment lost 2 bases, leaving 7 bases of the junction unmatched. Germline assignment: CDR1 DFQATT and CDR2 SNEGSKA (reference sequence). This CDR3 is 16 amino acids long. The CDR3 bases are TGCAGTGCTAGACCGCGACTAGCGGGGGGCGACTACGAGCAGTACGTC. It is translated as CSARPRLAGGDYEQYV.

The rearrangement links TRBV12-3 or TRBV12-4 to TRBJ2-5; D remains ambiguous. This CDR3 spans 13 amino acids. Trimming stripped 3 bases from V and 3 bases from J, with 8 bases between. The CDR3 reads CASSFHGKETQYF. DNA for the CDR3: TGTGCCAGCAGTTTCCATGGGAAAGAGACCCAGTACTTC.

The rearrangement uses TRBV14 and TRBJ2-7; maybe TRBD2 (6 bases). The V gene's germline CDR1 is SGHDN and CDR2 FVKESK. V was cut by 1 base and J by 12 bases, with 16 bases left in between. This CDR3 is built from 13 residues. CDR3 coding DNA: TGTGCCAGCAGCCAAGGGGACCGGGAGAGGAGGTACTTC. Translated, it gives CASSQGDRERRYF.

The genes are TRBV30 and TRBJ2-7, with 9 bases fitting TRBD2. CDR1 and CDR2 from the germline V gene are GTSNPN and SVGIG (reference sequence). The CDR3 runs to 16 residues. The J segment lost 0 bases and the V segment lost 1 base, leaving 7 bases of the junction unmatched. The CDR3 loop reads CAWSAIRLAASYEQYF. The CDR3 bases are TGTGCCTGGAGTGCTATAAGACTAGCGGCCTCCTACGAGCAGTACTTC. Variable domain in full (rest from reference TRBV30 and TRBJ2-7): SQTIHQWPATLVQPVGSPLSLECTVEGTSNPNLYWYRQAAGRGLQLLFYSVGIGQISSEVPQNLSASRPQDRQFILSSKKLLLSDSGFYLCAWSAIRLAASYEQYFGPGTRLTVT.